The clone carrying this T cell receptor (beta chain) has more than one count but fewer than ten. Its target is not known. The sample comes from a study of T cell repertoires in cytomegalovirus infection. Study summary: A matching HLA type, together with CMV infection, was signaled by public TCR beta signatures.

The ends were cut back, 4 bases at V and 8 bases at J, with 21 bases in the middle. CDR3 length: 15 amino acids. Germline-derived CDR1 and CDR2 are DFQATT and SNEGSKA (reference sequence). Each CDR3 protein gets one entry after TCRdb re-called the reads with MiXCR. The profile covers about 180,000 distinct CDR3 sequences, with approximately 15% appearing a single time and roughly 27% taken by the ten largest. Study-level findings and limits: CMV-specific HLA-C-restricted TCR beta clonotypes dominated the ex vivo response.

Sequenced material: PBMCs. The gene calls are TRBV20-1 and TRBJ2-1; D might be TRBD2 (7 bases). This TCR came from a human donor in good health (CMV status not recorded). Some clones in this sample may be carry-over from other donors' samples. The CDR3 spells CSAKGVGGPLYEQFF. The CDR3 region has the DNA TGCAGTGCTAAGGGGGTGGGGGGGCCGCTGTATGAGCAGTTCTTC.